These 25 T cell receptor beta chains originate from one sample sequenced in a study of OX40 agonist ivuxolimab in advanced cancers. Using immunoSEQ multiplex PCR, the repertoire was profiled, and TCRdb retains in-frame clones only, with some absent. Seen here are over 50,000 clones, around 92% observed once, and the top ten hold approximately 23%. The source material was CD4+ or CD8+ T cells sorted from blood, sampled in a trial of the OX40 agonist ivuxolimab. These receptors all stem from an adult with an advanced solid tumor such as melanoma, head and neck, liver or kidney cancer.

This clone occurred a few times. The chain links TRBV5-6 to TRBJ2-3; D ambiguous. From germline, CDR1 is SGHDT and CDR2 YYEEEE. The CDR3 length is 12 residues. With 3 bases removed from V and 14 bases from J, the gap between germline ends came to 16 bases. CDR3 protein: CASSSVRTLLYF. For the CDR3, the DNA is TGTGCCAGCAGCTCCGTCCGTACATTGCTGTATTTT.

The chain recombines TRBV14 with TRBJ2-7; 7 nucleotides line up with TRBD1. There are 13 residues in the CDR3. Germline CDR1 reads SGHDN; CDR2 reads FVKESK. V shed 4 bases, J shed 3 bases, and the junction held 3 bases outside the gene matches. The CDR3 reads CASSLRDSYEQYF. CDR3 nucleotides: TGTGCCAGCAGCCTTAGGGACAGCTACGAGCAGTACTTC.

V usage is TRBV15 and J usage is TRBJ1-1; no reliable D call. Germline CDR1 LNHNV, CDR2 YYDKDF (reference sequence). The ends were cut back, 4 bases at V and 8 bases at J, with 17 bases in the middle. There are 14 residues in the CDR3. The CDR3 DNA follows: TGTGCCACCAGCATCTTTTCCCGGGAGGGAGAAGCTTTCTTT. It translates to CATSIFSREGEAFF.

This chain joins TRBV5-4 and TRBJ1-4; TRBD1 agrees at 7 bases. The CDR3 consists of 13 residues. The ends lost 5 bases at V and 6 bases at J; junction bases unmatched: 4. From germline, CDR1 is SGHNT and CDR2 YYREEE (reference sequence). CDR3 loop: CASSADRDEKLFF. CDR3 coding DNA: TGTGCCAGCAGTGCCGACAGGGATGAAAAACTGTTTTTT.

This clone appeared a few times. The rearrangement joins TRBV30 to TRBJ1-1, with TRBD1 matching 7 bases. V trimming: 2 bases; J trimming: 4 bases; junction bases outside the gene matches: 1. There are 12 residues in the CDR3. Per germline, CDR1 GTSNPN and CDR2 SVGIG (reference sequence). CDR3 bases: TGTGCCTGGAGTTCAGGGGGCACTGAAGCTTTCTTT. Its protein product is CAWSSGGTEAFF.

The chain employs TRBV2 and TRBJ2-1; a weak D match, TRBD2 (6 bases). CDR3 length: 14 amino acids. The germline V gene has CDR1 SNHLY and CDR2 FYNNEI. The V gene lost 9 bases and the J gene lost 1 base, with 13 bases spanning the gap. DNA of the CDR3: TGTGCCAGGGAAACGGGGACTTCCTACAATGAGCAGTTCTTC. It encodes CARETGTSYNEQFF. The full variable domain, with the rest looked up from reference TRBV2 and TRBJ2-1, is EPEVTQTPSHQVTQMGQEVILRCVPISNHLYFYWYRQILGQKVEFLVSFYNNEISEKSEIFDDQFSVERPDGSNFTLKIRSTKLEDSAMYFCARETGTSYNEQFFGPGTRLTVL.

V usage is TRBV4-1 and J usage is TRBJ2-3; 10 nucleotides align to TRBD1. Germline CDR1 reads MGHRA; CDR2 reads YSYEKL. The CDR3 spans 17 residues. V gave up 0 bases and J gave up 3 bases; unmatched junction bases: 6. CDR3 coding DNA: TGCGCCAGCAGCCAAGATATGGACAGGGGGTCAACAGATACGCAGTATTTT. This gives the protein CASSQDMDRGSTDTQYF.

This clone showed up just a few times. The chain is built from TRBV29-1 and TRBJ1-2; D ambiguous. Trimming removed 7 bases from V and 5 bases from J, with 14 bases in between. The CDR3 spans 12 residues. Per the germline V gene, CDR1 is SQVTM and CDR2 is ANQGSEA. The CDR3 nucleotides are TGCAGCGCCTCGGACGGAGGATATGGCTACACCTTC. It translates to CSASDGGYGYTF.

J is TRBJ1-5 and V is TRBV6-5; D is unclear. The V gene's germline CDR1 is MNHEY and CDR2 SVGAGI. This CDR3 region has 15 residues. The ends were cut back, 6 bases at V and 0 bases at J, with 12 bases in the middle. CDR3 residues: CASRPSGFSNQPQHF. The CDR3 DNA is TGTGCCAGCAGGCCTTCCGGGTTTAGCAATCAGCCCCAGCATTTT.

The genes are TRBV12-5 and TRBJ2-2; no firm D call. The CDR3 runs to 15 residues. Between the trimmed V and J ends, which lost 0 bases and 3 bases, there was a span of 8 bases. From germline, CDR1 is LGHNT and CDR2 FRNRAP. The CDR3 DNA follows: TGTGCTAGTGGTTTGGTACATCGTGACACCGGGGAGCTGTTTTTT. This codes for CASGLVHRDTGELFF.

This chain links TRBV28 with TRBJ1-2, with D possibly being TRBD1 (5 bases). The CDR3 sequence is 14 residues long. V was pared by 2 bases and J by 8 bases, with 15 bases between. The germline CDR1 and CDR2 sequences are MDHEN and SYDVKM. CDR3 residues: CASSLPGGSGGYTF. The CDR3, as DNA: TGTGCCAGCAGTTTACCCGGGGGGTCCGGGGGCTACACCTTC.

This chain joins TRBV27 and TRBJ2-1, with a possible D match to TRBD2 (6 bases). This CDR3 spans 14 amino acids. Germline V lookup: CDR1 MNHEY, CDR2 SMNVEV (reference sequence). Trimming took off 3 bases at V and 4 bases at J, with 10 bases between the two ends. The CDR3: CASSFSGLYNEQFF. CDR3 bases: TGTGCCAGCAGTTTTAGCGGACTTTACAATGAGCAGTTCTTC.

V is TRBV4-3 and J is TRBJ2-1; no reliable D call. The CDR3 extends over 16 amino acids. The V end lost 2 bases, the J end lost 4 bases, and 15 bases lay between the germline ends. Germline CDR1 reads LGHNA; CDR2 reads YSLEER. This CDR3 reads CASSQRTEGVYNEQFF. CDR3 DNA sequence: TGCGCCAGCAGCCAAAGGACGGAAGGAGTGTACAATGAGCAGTTCTTC.

The gene calls are TRBV10-3 and TRBJ2-4, with D possibly being TRBD1 (6 bases). Germline values: CDR1 ENHRY, CDR2 SYGVKD. The CDR3 spans 17 residues. V lost 0 bases, J lost 2 bases, and 14 bases lay in between. CDR3 loop: CAISESTGMVTKNIQYF. The CDR3 DNA reads as TGTGCCATCAGTGAGTCCACAGGGATGGTCACCAAAAACATTCAGTACTTC.

This clone occurred once. V and J are TRBV7-6 and TRBJ2-4; perhaps TRBD2 as D (5 bases). The length of the CDR3 is 13 residues. V was cut by 5 bases and J by 11 bases, with 16 bases left in between. The germline V gene encodes CDR1 SGHVS and CDR2 FNYEAQ. CDR3 bases: TGTGCCAGCAGCCCAGAAGGGAGCCAATTTCAGTACTTC. This translates into CASSPEGSQFQYF.

This chain connects TRBV7-3 to TRBJ2-3; D not resolved. The germline V gene has CDR1 SGHTA and CDR2 FQGTGA. The ends were cut back, 2 bases at V and 0 bases at J, with 3 bases in the middle. The CDR3 is 13 residues long. The CDR3 coding sequence is TGTGCCAGCAGCTTACTGAGCACAGATACGCAGTATTTT. Translating gives CASSLLSTDTQYF.

V and J are TRBV6-6 and TRBJ2-7, with 8 nucleotides matching TRBD1. The CDR3 totals 14 residues. The ends lost 3 bases at V and 7 bases at J; junction bases unmatched: 8. The germline V gene encodes CDR1 MNHNY and CDR2 SVGAGI (reference sequence). The CDR3 DNA sequence: TGTGCCAGCAGTTATGGATCAGGGGGCAGGGAGCAGTACTTC. Protein sequence: CASSYGSGGREQYF.

The chain recombines TRBV9 with TRBJ1-2; D is unclear. CDR1 is SGDLS, CDR2 YYNGEE, per germline. Between the trimmed V and J ends, which lost 7 bases and 4 bases, there was a span of 8 bases. The CDR3 loop spans 11 amino acids. CDR3 in amino acids: CASWGSYGYTF. As DNA, the CDR3 is TGTGCCAGCTGGGGTTCCTATGGCTACACCTTC. The variable domain in full, with the rest retrieved from reference TRBV9 and TRBJ1-2, is DSGVTQTPKHLITATGQRVTLRCSPRSGDLSVYWYQQSLDQGLQFLIQYYNGEERAKGNILERFSAQQFPDLHSELNLSSLELGDSALYFCASWGSYGYTFGSGTRLTVV.

This chain joins TRBV21-1 and TRBJ2-1; the tabulated D call, TRBD2, remains unverified against the DNA. TRBV21-1 is a known pseudogene. The CDR3 runs 15 residues. CDR3 region: CASSKEEDSYNEQFF. As DNA, the CDR3 is TGTGCCAGCAGCAAAGAGGAGGACTCCTACAATGAGCAGTTCTTC.

The V call is TRBV9, the J call TRBJ2-2, with unresolved D. The CDR3 loop spans 12 amino acids. The V gene's germline CDR1 is SGDLS and CDR2 YYNGEE. Trimming cost V 5 bases and J 1 base, with 3 bases left between them. The CDR3 sequence is CASRGNTGELFF. The CDR3 DNA reads as TGTGCCAGCAGGGGGAACACCGGGGAGCTGTTTTTT.

The genes are TRBV5-6 and TRBJ2-3; D remains unclear. Trimming stripped 1 base from V and 4 bases from J, with 4 bases between. The CDR3 runs 12 residues. Looked up from germline, CDR1 is SGHDT and CDR2 is YYEEEE. For the CDR3, the DNA is TGTGCCAGCAGCTTGTTTCCAGATACGCAGTATTTT. Encoded protein: CASSLFPDTQYF. The full variable domain, rest sourced from reference TRBV5-6 and TRBJ2-3, is DAGVTQSPTHLIKTRGQQVTLRCSPKSGHDTVSWYQQALGQGPQFIFQYYEEEERQRGNFPDRFSGHQFPNYSSELNVNALLLGDSALYLCASSLFPDTQYFGPGTRLTVL.

The chain recombines TRBV11-3 with TRBJ1-4; 10 bases agree with TRBD1. The CDR3 runs 18 residues. V lost 5 bases to trimming and J lost 0 bases; unmatched junction nucleotides: 9. Germline V gives CDR1 SGHNT, CDR2 YENEEA. CDR3 sequence: CASSPSPGQGTTNEKLFF. CDR3 coding DNA: TGTGCCAGCAGCCCAAGTCCGGGACAGGGGACAACTAATGAAAAACTGTTTTTT.

As for this clone: Germline is not matched at one junction end, which may reflect a read error. The chain recombines TRBV7-7 with TRBJ2-1, with TRBD2 as a possible D gene (6 bases). In germline, CDR1 is SSHAT, CDR2 FNYEAQ (reference sequence). This CDR3 comprises 16 residues. The CDR3 spells CASSLSKEGSNNEQFF. As DNA, the CDR3 is TGTGCTAGCAGCTTATCAAAGGAGGGGTCGAACAATGAGCAGTTCTTC.

The CDR3 bases are TGTGCCACCAGCACCGGTCTCCCAGATACGCAGTATTTT. This translates into CATSTGLPDTQYF. This chain connects TRBV15 to TRBJ2-3; unclear D gene. The V gene lost 4 bases and the J gene lost 4 bases, with 9 bases spanning the gap. This CDR3 spans 13 amino acids. Germline V gene data show CDR1 as LNHNV and CDR2 as YYDKDF (reference sequence).

The chain links TRBV5-6 to TRBJ2-7; 7 positions match TRBD2. Germline loops: CDR1 SGHDT, CDR2 YYEEEE. The CDR3 loop spans 15 amino acids. The V gene end was trimmed by 1 base and the J gene end by 2 bases; junction bases not matched to a gene: 6. The CDR3, as DNA: TGTGCCAGCAGCTTGTCGCGGGGGTTAGCCTACGAGCAGTACTTC. This codes for CASSLSRGLAYEQYF.